Following are 28 T cell receptor beta chains from one sample sequenced in a study of metastatic and nonmetastatic thyroid tumors. TCRdb re-called clones from the PCR reads using MiXCR. This sample has approximately 70,000 clones, with roughly 4.1% found just once. Treatment of any kind had been given to no patient before thyroid surgery. Sequences were obtained from blood. The receptor source for this set is a female donor with papillary thyroid cancer or a benign thyroid nodule (not recorded which). Some clones in this sample may be carry-over from other donors' samples.

V is TRBV19 and J is TRBJ2-1, with D maybe TRBD2 (5 bases). CDR3 length equals 15 residues. Germline CDR1 LNHDA, CDR2 SQIVND (reference sequence). Trimming removed 7 bases from V and 4 bases from J, with 17 bases in between. CDR3 nucleotide sequence: TGTGCCAGTACGCCTAGCCCGAGGGTTTACAATGAGCAGTTCTTC. Protein sequence: CASTPSPRVYNEQFF.

This clone was counted at least ten times. The chain carries TRBV5-1 and TRBJ2-1; 7 bases align to TRBD2. Germline V gives CDR1 SGHRS, CDR2 YFSETQ. This CDR3 contains 16 residues. The V and J ends lost 0 bases and 10 bases, in that order; junction bases with no gene match: 13. CDR3 in DNA: TGCGCCAGCAGCTTGGCCGTCTCGGCGGGAGCGAACGAGCAGTTCTTC. As protein: CASSLAVSAGANEQFF.

There are a few counts of this clone. The rearrangement links TRBV12-3 or TRBV12-4 to TRBJ1-2; D gene unclear. Trimming shortened V by 6 bases and J by 7 bases, and 15 bases separated the two germline ends. CDR3 length: 13 amino acids. CDR3 region: CASRFDVYGGYTF. In DNA form, the CDR3 reads TGTGCCAGCAGATTCGACGTCTATGGTGGCTACACCTTC.

This clone turned up a few times. The chain is built from TRBV19 and TRBJ2-2; no definite D call. The V end was cut by 7 bases, the J end by 7 bases, with 19 bases between. The CDR3 has 15 amino acids. Germline V CDR1 and CDR2: LNHDA, SQIVND (reference sequence). CDR3 residues: CASIEVWAGSGELFF. The CDR3 coding sequence is TGTGCCAGTATAGAGGTATGGGCTGGAAGCGGGGAGCTGTTTTTT.

V gene TRBV20-1 combines with J gene TRBJ2-1, with 13 bases lining up with TRBD2. The CDR3 contains 16 residues. CDR1 is DFQATT and CDR2 is SNEGSKA in the germline V gene (reference sequence). The J segment lost 1 base and the V segment lost 5 bases, leaving 5 bases of the junction unmatched. CDR3 in DNA: TGCAGTGCTCCTGGGACTAGCGGGGAGTCCTACAATGAGCAGTTCTTC. It codes for CSAPGTSGESYNEQFF.

This clone was observed a few times. The chain uses TRBV6-5 and TRBJ2-2; the match to TRBD1 covers 7 bases. Germline-derived CDR1 and CDR2 are MNHEY and SVGAGI. The V segment lost 0 bases and the J segment 6 bases; nucleotides outside the gene matches: 7. The CDR3 is 16 amino acids. The CDR3 coding sequence is TGTGCCAGCAGTTACTCTCCGACAGGGTTCGCCGGGGAGCTGTTTTTT. Translating gives CASSYSPTGFAGELFF.

This clone has a handful of counts. The chain carries TRBV6-2 or TRBV6-3 and TRBJ1-2; no clear D. Trimming cost V 2 bases and J 7 bases, with 14 bases left between them. CDR1 and CDR2 from the germline V gene are MNHEY and SVGEGT. CDR3 length equals 14 residues. This chain's CDR3 is CASSYKEESGGYTF. CDR3 DNA sequence: TGTGCCAGCAGTTACAAGGAGGAGTCGGGTGGCTACACCTTC.

This clone was recorded many times. The same CDR3 arises from other DNA sequences in this sample as well. The chain carries TRBV5-4 and TRBJ2-7; 8 nucleotides align to TRBD2. V gave up 0 bases and J gave up 7 bases; unmatched junction bases: 3. CDR3 length: 13 residues. Germline assignment: CDR1 SGHNT and CDR2 YYREEE (reference sequence). The CDR3 sequence is CASSLGSGREQYF. The CDR3 DNA sequence: TGTGCCAGCAGCTTGGGGAGCGGGAGAGAGCAGTACTTC.

Of note for this clone: A read error is possible here, since a much larger clone lies one base away. V usage is TRBV30 and J usage is TRBJ2-3, with TRBD2 identical over 9 bases. This CDR3 is built from 15 residues. Trimming removed 4 bases from V and 0 bases from J; junction bases left unmatched: 5. Germline loops: CDR1 GTSNPN, CDR2 SVGIG (reference sequence). Here the CDR3 reads CAWTSGMASTDTQYF. For the CDR3, the DNA is TGTGCCTGGACTAGCGGGATGGCGAGCACAGATACGCAGTATTTT.

This clone was seen repeatedly, ten times or more. The chain combines TRBV19 with TRBJ2-1; D might be TRBD2 (5 bases). In germline, CDR1 is LNHDA, CDR2 SQIVND (reference sequence). The CDR3 is 16 amino acids. The V end was cut by 5 bases, the J end by 5 bases, with 19 bases between. The CDR3 protein is CASSSTTGRWNNEQFF. For the CDR3, the DNA is TGTGCCAGTAGTTCGACTACGGGCCGATGGAACAATGAGCAGTTCTTC.

This clone was seen a few times. The V gene is TRBV6-9, the J gene TRBJ2-3; 8 positions match TRBD2. With 4 bases clipped from V and 3 bases from J, the junction kept 6 bases outside the gene matches. The CDR3 runs 15 residues. The V gene's germline CDR1 is MNHGY and CDR2 SVAAGI. CDR3 protein: CASSCLSGGTDTQYF. The DNA for the CDR3 is TGTGCCAGCAGTTGCCTAAGCGGGGGAACAGATACGCAGTATTTT.

This clone was found many times. The rearrangement links TRBV7-9 to TRBJ1-6, with D perhaps TRBD1 (5 bases). This CDR3 spans 15 amino acids. Per the germline V gene, CDR1 is SEHNR and CDR2 is FQNEAQ (reference sequence). V was shortened by 7 bases and J by 5 bases, with 15 bases between the two germline ends. CDR3 amino acids: CASNPLDTNNSPLHF. The CDR3 DNA reads as TGTGCCAGCAACCCCCTGGACACTAATAATTCACCCCTCCACTTT.

There are a few counts of this clone. One junction end does not reproduce the germline sequence, and a read error may be involved. Other DNA variants within this sample encode the same CDR3. This chain links TRBV30 with TRBJ2-7, with a tentative D call TRBD2 (5 bases). Germline assignment: CDR1 GTSNPN and CDR2 SVGIG (reference sequence). The CDR3 is 12 residues long. The CDR3 DNA sequence: TGCGCCTGGATGAGAGGGTCCTACGAGCAGTACTTC. Encoded protein: CAWMRGSYEQYF.

This clone was found many times. This sequence joins TRBV19 and TRBJ2-3; D not certain. The germline V and J ends were trimmed by 0 bases and 5 bases, with 6 bases remaining between them. This CDR3 is built from 13 residues. Per germline, CDR1 LNHDA and CDR2 SQIVND (reference sequence). The CDR3 reads CASSIELLDTQYF. The CDR3 DNA sequence: TGTGCCAGTAGTATAGAGCTCCTAGATACGCAGTATTTT.

The CDR3: CSASGGLVGAETQYF. CDR3 in DNA: TGCAGTGCTAGTGGGGGACTAGTGGGAGCAGAGACCCAGTACTTC. The rearrangement joins TRBV20-1 to TRBJ2-5; 8 nucleotides align to TRBD2. Germline V gene sequence: CDR1 DFQATT, CDR2 SNEGSKA (reference sequence). The CDR3 covers 15 residues. The trim removed 3 bases at V and 4 bases at J, leaving 10 bases unmatched.

This clone was detected many times. V and J are TRBV20-1 and TRBJ1-1; TRBD1 is a possible D gene (5 bases). Germline V gene data show CDR1 as DFQATT and CDR2 as SNEGSKA (reference sequence). The CDR3 consists of 12 residues. The CDR3, as DNA: TGCAGGGTTGGCGGGGGGGATACTGAAGCTTTCTTT. It encodes CRVGGGDTEAFF.

This clone was seen a handful of times. This chain joins TRBV18 and TRBJ1-5, with TRBD1 as a possible D gene (6 bases). The CDR3 is 15 residues long. Trimming shortened V by 3 bases and J by 0 bases, and 9 bases separated the two germline ends. CDR1 is KGHSH and CDR2 is LQKENI in the germline V gene. The CDR3 sequence is CASSPGTNSNQPQHF. CDR3 bases: TGTGCCAGCTCACCGGGGACAAATAGCAATCAGCCCCAGCATTTT.

Worth noting for this clone: The germline gene is not matched at one end of the junction; a read error may be the cause. J is TRBJ1-5 and V is TRBV20-1, with D possibly matching TRBD1 (6 bases). The length of the CDR3 is 14 residues. Germline V gene data show CDR1 as DFQATT and CDR2 as SNEGSKA (reference sequence). CDR3 in amino acids: CRARGGGSNQPQHF. CDR3 DNA sequence: TGCAGGGCTAGGGGGGGTGGTAGCAATCAGCCCCAGCATTTT.

The chain is built from TRBV6-1 and TRBJ2-2; the D is unclear. Germline V gene sequence: CDR1 MNHNS, CDR2 SASEGT. Trimming cost V 6 bases and J 11 bases, with 13 bases left between them. The CDR3 spans 12 residues. CDR3 sequence: CASRNVRGELFF. The CDR3 coding sequence is TGTGCCAGCAGGAATGTGAGAGGTGAGCTGTTTTTT.

This clone was counted only a few times. This chain uses TRBV5-1 with TRBJ1-6; D uncertain. The CDR3 is 13 residues long. V was pared by 0 bases and J by 5 bases, with 3 bases between. The V gene's germline CDR1 is SGHRS and CDR2 YFSETQ. The CDR3 region is CASSLGNNSPLHF. The CDR3 bases are TGCGCCAGCAGCTTGGGGAATAATTCACCCCTCCACTTT.

Many counts were recorded for this clone. The chain couples TRBV24-1 to TRBJ1-2; 7 positions agree with TRBD1. Germline V gene lookup returns CDR1 KGHDR and CDR2 SFDVKD. The CDR3 sequence is 14 residues long. V dropped 4 bases and J dropped 4; count of bases not matched to a gene: 5. In DNA, the CDR3 is TGTGCCACCAGTGACATCGGGACAGCCTATGGCTACACCTTC. This gives the protein CATSDIGTAYGYTF.

This clone was seen repeatedly, ten times or more. The J gene is TRBJ2-1, the V gene TRBV13, with 15 nucleotides matching TRBD2. J lost 2 bases, V lost 7 bases, and 3 bases had no gene match. The germline V gene has CDR1 PRHDT and CDR2 FYEKMQ (reference sequence). The CDR3 covers 16 residues. CDR3 sequence reads: CASKGLAGGPYNEQFF. The CDR3 bases are TGTGCCAGCAAAGGACTAGCGGGAGGGCCCTACAATGAGCAGTTCTTC.

At least ten counts were recorded for this clone. The chain recombines TRBV25-1 with TRBJ1-4; D remains unclear. The CDR3 is 14 amino acids. Trimming took 3 bases from V and 8 from J, leaving 13 bases between them. The germline V gene encodes CDR1 MGHDK and CDR2 SYGVNS. The CDR3 DNA reads TGTGCCAGCAGTGATACGCCTATTGGGGAAAAACTGTTTTTT. Its protein product is CASSDTPIGEKLFF.

Ten or more counts support this clone. V is TRBV19 and J is TRBJ2-6, with TRBD1 matching over 7 bases. J was trimmed by 5 bases and V by 3 bases; bases with no gene match: 16. Germline lookup yields CDR1 LNHDA and CDR2 SQIVND (reference sequence). The CDR3 extends over 19 amino acids. CDR3 protein: CASSIPSSTGTRRANVLTF. CDR3 bases: TGTGCCAGTAGTATCCCGTCGTCGACAGGGACCCGTAGGGCCAACGTCCTGACTTTC.

This clone was found many times. The J gene is TRBJ2-3, the V gene TRBV18; D uncertain. CDR1 is KGHSH, CDR2 LQKENI, per germline. Trimming left V 4 bases short and J 2 bases short, with 10 bases between. The CDR3 has 14 amino acids. The CDR3 protein is CASSRAGPTDTQYF. The CDR3 nucleotides read TGTGCCAGCTCACGGGCAGGTCCCACAGATACGCAGTATTTT.

As concerns this clone: A much more abundant neighbour one base away suggests this may be a read error. At the DNA level, this CDR3 is encoded by other sequences in the same sample as well. This chain joins TRBV14 and TRBJ2-3; 8 bases align to TRBD1. Germline CDR1 reads SGHDN; CDR2 reads FVKESK. The CDR3 runs 15 residues. CDR3 in amino acids: CASSQVGTGPDTQYF. The DNA of the CDR3 is TGTGCTAGCAGCCAAGTGGGGACAGGCCCAGATACGCAGTATTTT.

This clone was recorded many times. The rearrangement uses TRBV19 and TRBJ2-6, with D tentatively TRBD1 (6 bases). The germline gives CDR1 LNHDA, CDR2 SQIVND (reference sequence). The length of the CDR3 is 17 residues. V was shortened by 3 bases and J by 2 bases, with 14 bases between the two germline ends. The CDR3 protein is CASSISGNRAGANVLTF. In DNA, the CDR3 is TGTGCCAGTAGTATCTCGGGGAACAGGGCTGGGGCCAACGTCCTGACTTTC.

This clone was seen a handful of times. V usage is TRBV28 and J usage is TRBJ1-1, with D perhaps TRBD1 (5 bases). The CDR3 length is 12 residues. CDR1 MDHEN and CDR2 SYDVKM come from the germline V gene. The germline V and J ends were trimmed by 6 bases and 8 bases, with 13 bases remaining between them. CDR3 in amino acids: CASRKWGTEAFF. The CDR3 DNA reads TGTGCCAGCAGGAAGTGGGGCACAGAAGCTTTCTTT.